Below are 32 T cell receptor beta chains sequenced from a single sample in a study of cytomegalovirus exposure and HLA in healthy donors. The table came from immunoSEQ multiplex PCR; TCRdb's copy has only in-frame clones and leaves some out. The sample has 60,000 to 65,000 clones, over 85% seen once. Sequencing was carried out using PBMCs. These receptor sequences come from a woman aged 18-30 years in good health and CMV-seropositive.

The rearrangement links TRBV10-3 to TRBJ1-1; D remains unclear. Looked up from germline, CDR1 is ENHRY and CDR2 is SYGVKD. The V end lost 8 bases, the J end lost 4 bases, and 14 bases lay between the germline ends. The CDR3 runs to 13 residues. The CDR3 protein is CAIVGEVTTEAFF. The CDR3 bases are TGTGCCATCGTCGGGGAGGTAACCACTGAAGCTTTCTTT.

V usage is TRBV30 and J usage is TRBJ2-4; TRBD1 matches 8 bases. Per the germline V gene, CDR1 is GTSNPN and CDR2 is SVGIG (reference sequence). Trimming at V came to 2 bases and at J to 3 bases, leaving 3 bases not matched to a gene. The length of the CDR3 is 14 residues. This CDR3 reads CAWSTGGGKNIQYF. The CDR3 DNA follows: TGTGCCTGGAGTACAGGGGGTGGCAAAAACATTCAGTACTTC.

The chain is built from TRBV2 and TRBJ2-3; no definite D call. Germline loops: CDR1 SNHLY, CDR2 FYNNEI. This CDR3 has 14 amino acids. With 4 bases removed from V and 4 bases from J, the gap between germline ends came to 12 bases. This CDR3 is CASSVAPGSDTQYF. The CDR3 nucleotides are TGTGCCAGCAGTGTAGCCCCCGGTTCAGATACGCAGTATTTT.

The rearrangement uses TRBV5-6 and TRBJ2-7; D may be TRBD1 (7 bases). Trimming took 4 bases from V and 3 from J, leaving 14 bases between them. CDR1 and CDR2 from the germline V gene are SGHDT and YYEEEE. The CDR3 contains 14 residues. Here the CDR3 DNA reads TGTGCCAGCAGCCCGGAGGGACAGCTCTACGAGCAGTACTTC. Translation: CASSPEGQLYEQYF. Based on the CDR3 plus reference TRBV5-6 and TRBJ2-7, the full variable domain is DAGVTQSPTHLIKTRGQQVTLRCSPKSGHDTVSWYQQALGQGPQFIFQYYEEEERQRGNFPDRFSGHQFPNYSSELNVNALLLGDSALYLCASSPEGQLYEQYFGPGTRLTVT.

This sequence joins TRBV6-5 and TRBJ1-2; D possibly corresponds to TRBD1 (5 bases). The CDR3 sequence is 13 residues long. Germline CDR1 and CDR2: MNHEY and SVGAGI. V was shortened by 6 bases and J by 6 bases, with 14 bases between the two germline ends. The DNA for the CDR3 is TGTGCCAGCAGCCGGGCCCCCAGGGATGGCTACACCTTC. It yields the protein CASSRAPRDGYTF.

The chain joins TRBV19 to TRBJ1-1; tentative D call: TRBD1 (6 bases). The germline V gene encodes CDR1 LNHDA and CDR2 SQIVND (reference sequence). V was trimmed by 6 bases and J by 1 base, leaving 15 bases between them. This CDR3 is 15 amino acids long. CDR3: CASRTQAGANTEAFF. CDR3 coding DNA: TGTGCCAGTAGGACCCAGGCAGGGGCGAACACTGAAGCTTTCTTT.

The chain has TRBV18 and TRBJ1-1, with D possibly matching TRBD1 (6 bases). The CDR3 length is 16 residues. CDR1 is KGHSH, CDR2 LQKENI, per germline. V lost 6 bases and J 5 bases, leaving 22 bases between the germline ends. The CDR3, as DNA: TGTGCCAGCTCCCTTGCGGGGGCAGGCGATTGGACTGAAGCTTTCTTT. Protein product: CASSLAGAGDWTEAFF.

The J gene is TRBJ2-3, the V gene TRBV27; 15 bases map to TRBD2. The J segment lost 5 bases and the V segment lost 5 bases, leaving 5 bases of the junction unmatched. Germline V gene data show CDR1 as MNHEY and CDR2 as SMNVEV (reference sequence). The CDR3 is 16 amino acids. The CDR3 DNA is TGTGCCAGCAGTCTCCGGACTAGCGGGAGGGTAGATACGCAGTATTTT. This sequence encodes CASSLRTSGRVDTQYF.

This rearrangement joins TRBV6-1 to TRBJ2-5; D call uncertain. The CDR3 length is 16 residues. Deletions cut 0 bases from V and 2 bases from J, with 13 bases between. Per the germline V gene, CDR1 is MNHNS and CDR2 is SASEGT. The CDR3 DNA is TGTGCCAGCAGTGAAGCGAGTATCGATCCTCAAGAGACCCAGTACTTC. This encodes CASSEASIDPQETQYF.

This rearrangement joins TRBV9 to TRBJ2-5; 7 nucleotides align to TRBD2. Trimming at V came to 4 bases and at J to 0 bases, leaving 6 bases not matched to a gene. CDR1 SGDLS and CDR2 YYNGEE come from the germline V gene. There are 15 residues in the CDR3. The CDR3 bases are TGTGCCAGCAGCTCTCACGGGACTAACCAAGAGACCCAGTACTTC. Translating gives CASSSHGTNQETQYF. The complete variable domain, with remaining parts taken from reference TRBV9 and TRBJ2-5, reads DSGVTQTPKHLITATGQRVTLRCSPRSGDLSVYWYQQSLDQGLQFLIQYYNGEERAKGNILERFSAQQFPDLHSELNLSSLELGDSALYFCASSSHGTNQETQYFGPGTRLLVL.

The gene calls are TRBV6-1 and TRBJ2-1, with D perhaps matching TRBD1 (6 bases). The V and J ends lost 2 bases and 15 bases respectively, with 14 bases between them. The germline V gene encodes CDR1 MNHNS and CDR2 SASEGT. The CDR3 extends over 12 amino acids. The CDR3 loop reads CASSERGWSRFF. The CDR3 DNA reads as TGTGCCAGCAGTGAAAGGGGGTGGTCGAGGTTCTTC.

The rearrangement joins TRBV9 to TRBJ1-1; D remains unclear. CDR3 size: 13 residues. Germline CDR1 is SGDLS and CDR2 is YYNGEE. The ends were cut back, 1 base at V and 5 bases at J, with 9 bases in the middle. In nucleotides, the CDR3 is TGTGCCAGCAGCGTAACCGCACAAACTGAAGCTTTCTTT. It encodes CASSVTAQTEAFF.

V usage is TRBV5-3 and J usage is TRBJ2-3; tentative D call: TRBD2 (6 bases). TRBV5-3 is marked as an open reading frame, function uncertain. The CDR3 has 15 residues. V gave up 0 bases and J gave up 2 bases, with 10 bases separating them. The CDR3 region is CARSLDWTTTDTQYF. CDR3 sequence (DNA): TGTGCCAGAAGCTTGGATTGGACTACCACAGATACGCAGTATTTT.

J is TRBJ1-2 and V is TRBV5-6, with D possibly being TRBD1 (5 bases). The CDR3 covers 12 residues. The V end lost 4 bases, the J end lost 2 bases, and 6 bases lay between the germline ends. Germline CDR1 and CDR2: SGHDT and YYEEEE. Here the CDR3 DNA reads TGTGCCAGCAGCAAGGGGAACTATGGCTACACCTTC. Its translation is CASSKGNYGYTF.

The chain has TRBV11-3 and TRBJ2-1; possible D gene TRBD2, 7 bases. CDR1 and CDR2 from the germline V gene are SGHNT and YENEEA. Deletions cut 1 base from V and 6 bases from J, with 25 bases between. The CDR3 has 19 amino acids. The CDR3 DNA is TGTGCCAGCAGCTTAGGGGGAGGGGGTATAACCCAATTCCCCAATGAGCAGTTCTTC. This codes for CASSLGGGGITQFPNEQFF.

The rearrangement uses TRBV6-6 and TRBJ1-1, with 7 bases aligning to TRBD1. Looked up from germline, CDR1 is MNHNY and CDR2 is SVGAGI (reference sequence). V was clipped by 2 bases and J by 1 base; unmatched bases: 4. CDR3 length: 15 residues. As DNA, the CDR3 is TGTGCCAGCAGTTACACGGACAGGCCGAACACTGAAGCTTTCTTT. Its protein product is CASSYTDRPNTEAFF.

This chain joins TRBV5-1 and TRBJ2-1; the match to TRBD2 covers 9 bases. The CDR3 spans 15 residues. The germline CDR1 and CDR2 sequences are SGHRS and YFSETQ. With 4 bases clipped from V and 5 bases from J, the junction kept 7 bases outside the gene matches. The CDR3 DNA follows: TGCGCCAGCAGCGCCCCGACTAGCGGTCACAATGAGCAGTTCTTC. Translating it yields CASSAPTSGHNEQFF. Supplemented by reference TRBV5-1 and TRBJ2-1, the full variable domain reads KAGVTQTPRYLIKTRGQQVTLSCSPISGHRSVSWYQQTPGQGLQFLFEYFSETQRNKGNFPGRFSGRQFSNSRSEMNVSTLELGDSALYLCASSAPTSGHNEQFFGPGTRLTVL.

This clone was observed once. The V and J genes are TRBV2 and TRBJ1-2; 9 bases match TRBD1. CDR1 SNHLY and CDR2 FYNNEI come from the germline V gene. Trimming removed 11 bases from V and 0 bases from J; junction bases left unmatched: 10. This CDR3 spans 15 amino acids. The CDR3 protein is CAHPDRGVSNYGYTF. CDR3 sequence (DNA): TGTGCCCACCCGGACAGGGGAGTTTCTAACTATGGCTACACCTTC.

The chain couples TRBV21-1 to TRBJ2-5; the DNA was not compared with TRBD1, the D call given in the table. TRBV21-1 is annotated as a pseudogene. The CDR3 extends over 16 amino acids. Here the CDR3 reads CASTNGPDSIQETQYF. The CDR3 nucleotides read TGTGCCAGCACCAACGGGCCCGACAGTATCCAAGAGACCCAGTACTTC.

The chain links TRBV15 to TRBJ2-1; possible D gene TRBD1, 8 bases. V gave up 4 bases and J gave up 4 bases, with 14 bases separating them. Germline CDR1 and CDR2: LNHNV and YYDKDF (reference sequence). This CDR3 contains 15 residues. The CDR3 protein is CATSTHRGGYNEQFF. CDR3 DNA sequence: TGTGCCACCAGCACCCACAGGGGGGGGTACAATGAGCAGTTCTTC. The entire variable domain, with the rest obtained from reference TRBV15 and TRBJ2-1, is as follows: DAMVIQNPRYQVTQFGKPVTLSCSQTLNHNVMYWYQQKSSQAPKLLFHYYDKDFNNEADTPDNFQSRRPNTSFCFLDIRSPGLGDTAMYLCATSTHRGGYNEQFFGPGTRLTVL.

This chain connects TRBV4-1 to TRBJ1-5; D may be TRBD1 (6 bases). Trimming removed 2 bases from V and 1 base from J, with 12 bases in between. CDR3 length equals 16 residues. Germline V gives CDR1 MGHRA, CDR2 YSYEKL. The CDR3 is CASSQILGASNQPQHF. CDR3 coding DNA: TGCGCCAGCAGCCAAATCTTGGGGGCGAGCAATCAGCCCCAGCATTTT.

The V call is TRBV15, the J call TRBJ2-3; 8 bases are shared with TRBD1. The CDR3 is 17 amino acids. V trimming: 0 bases; J trimming: 2 bases; junction bases outside the gene matches: 7. Germline V gene data show CDR1 as LNHNV and CDR2 as YYDKDF (reference sequence). CDR3 residues: CATSRDRQGLSTDTQYF. CDR3 in DNA: TGTGCCACCAGCAGAGATAGACAGGGGCTTTCCACAGATACGCAGTATTTT.

V gene TRBV6-1 combines with J gene TRBJ2-4; tentatively, D is TRBD2 (5 bases). Trimming shortened V by 0 bases and J by 6 bases, and 12 bases separated the two germline ends. Germline loops: CDR1 MNHNS, CDR2 SASEGT. The CDR3 sequence is 15 residues long. The chain's CDR3 is CASSEAGNIPNIQYF. Here the CDR3 DNA reads TGTGCCAGCAGTGAAGCCGGGAACATACCAAACATTCAGTACTTC.

The chain has TRBV2 and TRBJ2-7, with D possibly matching TRBD1 (5 bases). The V gene lost 0 bases and the J gene lost 5 bases, with 8 bases spanning the gap. Germline V gene lookup returns CDR1 SNHLY and CDR2 FYNNEI. The CDR3 has 13 residues. The CDR3 bases are TGTGCCAGCAGTGAAGCGGCAGGGAACGAGCAGTACTTC. Residues: CASSEAAGNEQYF.

The chain has TRBV25-1 and TRBJ2-5; 8 bases match TRBD2. Germline assignment: CDR1 MGHDK and CDR2 SYGVNS. There are 15 residues in the CDR3. The V gene end was trimmed by 2 bases and the J gene end by 4 bases; junction bases not matched to a gene: 6. The CDR3 loop reads CASSERRGGRETQYF. In DNA form, the CDR3 reads TGTGCCAGCAGTGAAAGACGCGGGGGGCGAGAGACCCAGTACTTC. The full variable domain, rest sourced from reference TRBV25-1 and TRBJ2-5, is EADIYQTPRYLVIGTGKKITLECSQTMGHDKMYWYQQDPGMELHLIHYSYGVNSTEKGDLSSESTVSRIRTEHFPLTLESARPSHTSQYLCASSERRGGRETQYFGPGTRLLVL.

The V and J genes are TRBV27 and TRBJ2-7; 7 bases map to TRBD2. CDR3 length: 12 amino acids. V dropped 8 bases and J dropped 4; count of bases not matched to a gene: 5. From germline, CDR1 is MNHEY and CDR2 SMNVEV (reference sequence). The CDR3 sequence: CASAGVPYEQYF. The CDR3 bases are TGTGCCAGCGCGGGAGTACCTTACGAGCAGTACTTC.

This rearrangement joins TRBV4-3 to TRBJ2-7; TRBD1 matches at 8 bases. The CDR3 has 15 amino acids. Germline trimming cut 2 bases from V and 6 bases from J; bases unmatched to any gene: 9. Germline values: CDR1 LGHNA, CDR2 YSLEER. Written as DNA, the CDR3 is TGCGCCAGCAGCCAAAAAGGACAGGGAATGGTCGAGCAGTACTTC. Amino acids: CASSQKGQGMVEQYF.

J is TRBJ2-7 and V is TRBV13; the D gene is possibly TRBD1 (6 bases). The V and J ends lost 5 bases and 0 bases respectively, with 14 bases between them. Germline V CDR1 and CDR2: PRHDT, FYEKMQ (reference sequence). The CDR3 covers 15 residues. CDR3 sequence (DNA): TGTGCCAGCAGCCAAACAGGGCCCCGCTCCTACGAGCAGTACTTC. As protein: CASSQTGPRSYEQYF.

The chain combines TRBV4-2 with TRBJ2-1, with 10 bases lining up with TRBD2. CDR1 and CDR2 (germline): LGHNA, YNFKEQ. This CDR3 is 18 amino acids long. V shed 0 bases and J 7 bases; nucleotides not matched to a gene: 12. This chain's CDR3 is CASSQDRFLAGVPNEQFF. CDR3 DNA sequence: TGTGCCAGCAGCCAAGATAGGTTTCTAGCGGGGGTCCCTAATGAGCAGTTCTTC.

The CDR3 nucleotides are TGTGCCAGCAGCTTTTGGTCAGGGAATACGCCCCAGCATTTT. It encodes CASSFWSGNTPQHF. This chain uses TRBV5-6 with TRBJ1-5, with D possibly being TRBD1 (5 bases). Per the germline V gene, CDR1 is SGHDT and CDR2 is YYEEEE. The CDR3 is made up of 14 amino acids. The V and J ends lost 2 bases and 9 bases respectively, with 15 bases between them.

The rearrangement joins TRBV4-1 to TRBJ2-6; TRBD1 might be the D (6 bases). The CDR3 length is 19 residues. Germline CDR1 is MGHRA and CDR2 is YSYEKL. Trimming removed 2 bases from V and 0 bases from J, with 17 bases in between. In DNA, the CDR3 is TGCGCCAGCAGCCAACCGACAGGAGCTAAATACTCTGGGGCCAACGTCCTGACTTTC. The encoded protein is CASSQPTGAKYSGANVLTF.

The chain carries TRBV6-5 and TRBJ2-3, with TRBD2 identical over 7 bases. Looked up from germline, CDR1 is MNHEY and CDR2 is SVGAGI. V gave up 2 bases and J gave up 1 base; unmatched junction bases: 0. CDR3 length: 14 residues. The CDR3 here is CASSYGGGTDTQYF. Written as DNA, the CDR3 is TGTGCCAGCAGTTACGGGGGGGGCACAGATACGCAGTATTTT.